These T cell receptor beta chains were read from a single sample in a study of blood T cell repertoires in COVID-19. The assay was immunoSEQ multiplex PCR, and TCRdb's table has in-frame clones only and misses some. Of under 150,000 clones listed, 80% are singletons. Sequenced sample: peripheral blood. Receptors originate from a man in his sixties with active or convalescent COVID-19. Each CDR3 is given with its conserved first and last residue. The order of the fields is V gene, J gene, CDR3 protein.

TRBV5-6	TRBJ2-2	CASSLGGPVTGELFF
TRBV4-2	TRBJ2-4	CASSQLKEENIQYF
TRBV19	TRBJ1-5	CASRGHTTVANQPQHF
TRBV28	TRBJ1-3	CASKGGANAGNTIYF
TRBV5-1	TRBJ1-5	CASSPDGGYQPQHF
TRBV5-4	TRBJ2-7	CASSSSSGRSYEQYF
TRBV5-1	TRBJ2-6	CASNTGPSGANVLTF
TRBV10-3	TRBJ2-1	CATQLGQYNEQFF
TRBV5-5	TRBJ2-3	CASSPNTAGGGTDTQYF
TRBV9	TRBJ2-1	CASSVGVGLAGGEQFF
TRBV28	TRBJ1-2	CASSFEAEIGYTF
TRBV24-1	TRBJ1-1	CATSDGAGGRGTEAFF
TRBV7-8	TRBJ2-6	CASSLGGTAGLSGANVLTF
TRBV29-1	TRBJ1-1	CSVWKGWRLEAFF
TRBV14	TRBJ2-7	CASSLERGYEQYF
TRBV2	TRBJ1-2	CASSSGIWGYTF
TRBV28	TRBJ1-2	CASSLSQRQGAYTF
TRBV7-9	TRBJ2-2	CASSPGLADFINTGELFF
TRBV28	TRBJ1-2	CASINNYGYTF
TRBV7-2	TRBJ1-2	CASSRAGTGRGRDGYTF
TRBV23-1	TRBJ2-7	CAGRSEQYF
TRBV19	TRBJ2-1	CASTSRGRSEQFF
TRBV5-1	TRBJ2-2	CASSGIRDRKNTGELFF
TRBV18	TRBJ1-2	CASSPRTGVGYTF
TRBV5-5	TRBJ1-1	CASSLLRGDMNTEAFF
TRBV5-4	TRBJ2-7	CASSLGRVKDEQYF
TRBV2	TRBJ1-4	CASRSEVLTGELFF
TRBV19	TRBJ2-1	CASSAGGNNEQFF
TRBV19	TRBJ2-3	CASSRDRGADTQYF
TRBV7-7	TRBJ2-3	CATKELPSTDTQYF
TRBV28	TRBJ1-5	CASSSYQVDTQPQHF
TRBV19	TRBJ2-2	CASHGRVANTGELFF
TRBV11-3	TRBJ2-1	CASSRRLAGAHEQFF
TRBV5-4	TRBJ2-1	CASSPASSSYNEQFF
TRBV7-3	TRBJ1-3	CASSLTWGPGNTIYF
TRBV7-8	TRBJ1-1	CASSSTGTGNTEAFF
TRBV11-2	TRBJ1-1	CASSQGRGTEAFF
TRBV19	TRBJ1-1	CASSISGSTEAFF
TRBV3-1/TRBV3-2	TRBJ2-1	CASSQDELLMDEQFF
TRBV6-5	TRBJ2-6	CASSQSGANVLTF
TRBV6-2/TRBV6-3	TRBJ2-1	CASSWELSGVSDNEQFF
TRBV7-2	TRBJ1-6	CASSLPESNSPLHF
TRBV18	TRBJ2-2	CASSPQNRQGSAGELFF
TRBV5-8	TRBJ1-2	CASSLMPVRDGYTF
TRBV15	TRBJ2-1	CASRTSGGNNEQFF
TRBV6-5	TRBJ2-7	CASSYPGGSEQYF
TRBV19	TRBJ2-2	CASSILEALRSGELFF
TRBV3-1/TRBV3-2	TRBJ2-3	CASSRLAGGPLSTDTQYF
TRBV11-3	TRBJ2-5	CASSLDTGRGHETQYF
TRBV9	TRBJ1-1	CASSVEGQQNTEAFF
TRBV15	TRBJ2-7	CATSGLKPGTGRYEQYF
TRBV24-1	TRBJ2-7	CATSDGGEGEQYF
TRBV5-8	TRBJ1-2	CASSHGQGWNYGYTF
TRBV5-4	TRBJ1-6	CASSSDRYNSPLHF
TRBV29-1	TRBJ2-7	CSVGVSKAYEQYF
TRBV3-1/TRBV3-2	TRBJ1-6	CATRGSYNSPLHF
TRBV25-1	TRBJ1-3	CASSETGDGNTIYF
TRBV28	TRBJ1-1	CASRPQGRLNTEAFF
TRBV6-2/TRBV6-3	TRBJ2-7	CASSYDSGSSNEQYF